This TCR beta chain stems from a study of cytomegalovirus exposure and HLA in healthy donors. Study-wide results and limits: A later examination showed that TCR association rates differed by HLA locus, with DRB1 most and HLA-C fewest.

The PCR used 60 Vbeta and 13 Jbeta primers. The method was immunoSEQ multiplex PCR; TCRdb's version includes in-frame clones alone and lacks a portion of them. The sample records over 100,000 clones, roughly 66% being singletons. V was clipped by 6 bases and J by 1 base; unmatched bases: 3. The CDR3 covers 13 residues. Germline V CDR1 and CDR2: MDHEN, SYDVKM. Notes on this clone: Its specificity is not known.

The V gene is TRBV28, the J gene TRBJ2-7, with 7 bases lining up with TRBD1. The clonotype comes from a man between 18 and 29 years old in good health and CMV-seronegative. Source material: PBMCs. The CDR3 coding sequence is TGTGCCAGCAGAAGGACAGGTTCCTACGAGCAGTACTTC. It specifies CASRRTGSYEQYF.